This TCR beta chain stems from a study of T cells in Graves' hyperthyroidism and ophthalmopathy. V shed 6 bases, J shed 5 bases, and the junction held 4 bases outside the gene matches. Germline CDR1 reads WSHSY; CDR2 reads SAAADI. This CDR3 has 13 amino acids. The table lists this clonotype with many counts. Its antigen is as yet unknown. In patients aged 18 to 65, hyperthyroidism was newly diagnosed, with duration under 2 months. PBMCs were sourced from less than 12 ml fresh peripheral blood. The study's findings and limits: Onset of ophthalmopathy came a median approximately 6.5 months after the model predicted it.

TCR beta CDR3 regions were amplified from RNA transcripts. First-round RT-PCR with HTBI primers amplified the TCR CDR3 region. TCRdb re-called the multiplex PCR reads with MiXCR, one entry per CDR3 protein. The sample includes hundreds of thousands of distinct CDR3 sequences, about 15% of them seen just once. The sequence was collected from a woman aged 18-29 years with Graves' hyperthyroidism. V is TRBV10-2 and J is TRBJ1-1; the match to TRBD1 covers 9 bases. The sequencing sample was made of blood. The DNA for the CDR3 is TGCGCCAGCAGGGGACAGGGCGGGACTGAAGCTTTCTTT. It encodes CASRGQGGTEAFF.